This T cell receptor beta chain was profiled in a study of shared clonotypes between healthy human individuals. Worth noting for this clone: The antigen is not known.

Study-wide findings and caveats: Relative to clonotypes present in all four donors, those not shared had lower generation probabilities.

Per sorted-subset replicate PCR, input was roughly 200 ng DNA, representing tens of thousands of T cell genomes. Per the original methods: There were no quality scores in the junction-only immunoSEQ sequences, so filtering differed. Assay: immunoSEQ multiplex PCR; the TCRdb copy retains only in-frame clones and omits some. That table supplies the V and J calls and clone size; D and trimming were determined from the DNA. The sample lists 550,000 to 800,000 clones; roughly 70% were seen once. The CDR3 spans 15 residues. The germline CDR1 and CDR2 sequences are MNHNY and SVGAGI (reference sequence). V lost 2 bases to trimming and J lost 3 bases; unmatched junction nucleotides: 6.

The chain uses TRBV6-6 and TRBJ2-5; 7 bases match TRBD1. The specimen was memory CD4+ T cells sorted from blood. Subset indicated: CD45RA-negative fraction. The sequence derives from a woman in her 30s in good health. The CDR3, as DNA: TGTGCCAGCAGTTACCGGCCCGGGACAGAAGAGACCCAGTACTTC. Translating it yields CASSYRPGTEETQYF.